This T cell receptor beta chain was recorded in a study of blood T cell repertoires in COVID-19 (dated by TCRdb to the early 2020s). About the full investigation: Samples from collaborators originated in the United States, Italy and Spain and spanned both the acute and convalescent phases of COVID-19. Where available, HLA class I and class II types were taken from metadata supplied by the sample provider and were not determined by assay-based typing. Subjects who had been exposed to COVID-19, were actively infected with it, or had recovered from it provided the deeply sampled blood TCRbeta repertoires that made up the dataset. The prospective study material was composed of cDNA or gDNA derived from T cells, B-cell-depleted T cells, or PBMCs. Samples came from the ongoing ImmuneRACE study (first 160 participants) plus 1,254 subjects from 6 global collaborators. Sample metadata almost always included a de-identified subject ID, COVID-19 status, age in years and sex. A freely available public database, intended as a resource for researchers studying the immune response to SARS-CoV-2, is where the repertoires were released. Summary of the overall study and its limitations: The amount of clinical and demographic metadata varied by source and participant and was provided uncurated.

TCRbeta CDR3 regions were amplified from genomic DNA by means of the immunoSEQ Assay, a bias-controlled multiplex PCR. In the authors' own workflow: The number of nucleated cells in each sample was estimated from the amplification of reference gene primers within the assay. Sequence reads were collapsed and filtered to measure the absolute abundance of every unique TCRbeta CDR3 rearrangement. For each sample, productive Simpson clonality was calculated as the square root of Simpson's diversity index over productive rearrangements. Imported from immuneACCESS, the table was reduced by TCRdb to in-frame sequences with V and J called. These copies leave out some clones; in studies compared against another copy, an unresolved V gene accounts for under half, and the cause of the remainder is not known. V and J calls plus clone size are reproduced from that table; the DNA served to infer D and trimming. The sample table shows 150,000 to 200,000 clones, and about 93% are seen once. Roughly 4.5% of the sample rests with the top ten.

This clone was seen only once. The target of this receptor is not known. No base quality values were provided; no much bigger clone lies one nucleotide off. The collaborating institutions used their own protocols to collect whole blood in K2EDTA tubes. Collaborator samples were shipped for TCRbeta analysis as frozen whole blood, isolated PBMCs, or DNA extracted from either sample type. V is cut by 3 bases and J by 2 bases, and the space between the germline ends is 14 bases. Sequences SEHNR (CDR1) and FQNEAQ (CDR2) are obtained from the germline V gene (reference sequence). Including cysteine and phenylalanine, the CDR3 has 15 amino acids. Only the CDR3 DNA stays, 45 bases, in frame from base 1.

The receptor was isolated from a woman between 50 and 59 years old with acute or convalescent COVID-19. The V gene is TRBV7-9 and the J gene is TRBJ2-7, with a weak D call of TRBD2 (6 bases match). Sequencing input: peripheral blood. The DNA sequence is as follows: TGTGCCAGCAGCTTTAGGGAGGAATTTCCCTACGAGCAGTACTTC. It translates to CASSFREEFPYEQYF. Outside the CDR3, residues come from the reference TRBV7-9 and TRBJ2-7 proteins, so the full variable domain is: DTGVSQNPRHKITKRGQNVTFRCDPISEHNRLYWYRQTLGQGPEFLTYFQNEAQLEKSRLLSDRFSAERPKGSFSTLEIQRTEQGDSAMYLCASSFREEFPYEQYFGPGTRLTVT.